The source of this T cell receptor beta chain is a study of blood T cell repertoires in COVID-19. Study-wide context: The United States, Italy and Spain supplied acute and convalescent COVID-19 samples. In each case, the material was cDNA or gDNA derived from T cells, B-cell-depleted T cells, or PBMCs.

The CDR3 spans 17 residues. The trim removed 3 bases at V and 4 bases at J, leaving 14 bases unmatched. Germline V gives CDR1 SGDLS, CDR2 YYNGEE. This clone was observed a single time. Original processing notes: Nucleated cell counts were estimated from reference gene primer amplification. Sequencing used immunoSEQ multiplex PCR; TCRdb keeps in-frame clones, though not all of them. V and J calls and clone size follow that table, whereas D and trimming were derived from the DNA. Of 85,000 to 130,000 clones listed, roughly 80% are singletons. The sequenced sample was peripheral blood. This TCR was recovered from a woman in her sixties or seventies with acute or convalescent COVID-19. The chain joins TRBV9 to TRBJ1-2; 8 nucleotides line up with TRBD1. The CDR3 protein is CASSDGQGGARGYGYTF. The DNA for the CDR3 is TGTGCCAGCAGCGATGGACAGGGTGGCGCTCGCGGCTATGGCTACACCTTC. Complete variable domain (other parts from reference TRBV9 and TRBJ1-2): DSGVTQTPKHLITATGQRVTLRCSPRSGDLSVYWYQQSLDQGLQFLIQYYNGEERAKGNILERFSAQQFPDLHSELNLSSLELGDSALYFCASSDGQGGARGYGYTFGSGTRLTVV.